One T cell receptor beta chain is described in this entry. The source of the sample is a study of OX40 agonist ivuxolimab in advanced cancers. Study information: Given to patients was ivuxolimab, an agonistic anti-OX40 (CD134) antibody.

Clones were sequenced by immunoSEQ multiplex PCR, and TCRdb holds only the in-frame ones, with some missing. The sample yields 55,000 to 75,000 clones, roughly 80% seen once. Specimen: CD4+ or CD8+ T cells sorted from blood, collected in a trial of the OX40 agonist ivuxolimab. The sequence derives from an adult with an advanced solid tumor such as melanoma, head and neck, liver or kidney cancer.

The CDR3 DNA reads as TGTGCCAGCAGCGTGCCTGTAGCAGCTAGCACAGATACGCAGTATTTT. Translated, it gives CASSVPVAASTDTQYF. This rearrangement joins TRBV9 to TRBJ2-3; D is undetermined. This CDR3 region has 16 residues. Germline CDR1 is SGDLS and CDR2 is YYNGEE. The V end lost 2 bases, the J end lost 0 bases, and 13 bases lay between the germline ends.